The clone carrying this T cell receptor (beta chain) was recorded at least ten times. The data are from a study of shared clonotypes between healthy human individuals. Free of recent acute infections or vaccinations, the donors were healthy HIV-negative adults. Adults of Caucasian background living in Nashville, Tennessee made up all donors. Assay execution proceeded at the deep level. Profiling relied on immunoSEQ multiplex PCR, and the TCRdb table lists in-frame clones only, not all of them. The sample yields some 450,000 clones, 77% seen once. CDR3 length: 14 amino acids. V gave up 0 bases and J gave up 2 bases, with 9 bases separating them. CDR1 and CDR2 from the germline V gene are SGHNT and YYREEE (reference sequence).

Sequencing was carried out using PBMCs. V and J are TRBV5-4 and TRBJ2-7; perhaps TRBD1 as D (6 bases). The TCR was taken from a woman in her forties in good health. Some clones in this sample may be carry-over from other donors' samples. Here the CDR3 reads CASSLGTDTYEQYF. CDR3 nucleotide sequence: TGTGCCAGCAGCTTGGGGACAGACACCTACGAGCAGTACTTC. The entire variable domain, with the rest obtained from reference TRBV5-4 and TRBJ2-7, is as follows: ETGVTQSPTHLIKTRGQQVTLRCSSQSGHNTVSWYQQALGQGPQFIFQYYREEENGRGNFPPRFSGLQFPNYSSELNVNALELDDSALYLCASSLGTDTYEQYFGPGTRLTVT.